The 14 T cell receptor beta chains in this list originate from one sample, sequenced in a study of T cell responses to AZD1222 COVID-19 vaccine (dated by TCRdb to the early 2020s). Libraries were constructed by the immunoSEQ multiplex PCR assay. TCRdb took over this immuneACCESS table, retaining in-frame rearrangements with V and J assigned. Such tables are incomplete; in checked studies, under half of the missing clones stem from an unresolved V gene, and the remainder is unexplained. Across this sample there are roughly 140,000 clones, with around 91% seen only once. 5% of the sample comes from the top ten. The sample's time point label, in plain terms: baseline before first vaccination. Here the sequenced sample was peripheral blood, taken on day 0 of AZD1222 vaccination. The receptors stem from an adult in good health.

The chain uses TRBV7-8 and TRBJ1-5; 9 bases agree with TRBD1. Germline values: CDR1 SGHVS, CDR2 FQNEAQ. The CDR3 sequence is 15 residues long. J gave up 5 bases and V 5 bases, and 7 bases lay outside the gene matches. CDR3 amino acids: CASSRGTGIDQPQHF. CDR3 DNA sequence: TGTGCCAGCAGCCGGGGGACAGGGATTGATCAGCCCCAGCATTTT. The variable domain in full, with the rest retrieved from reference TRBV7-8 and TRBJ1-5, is GAGVSQSPRYKVAKRGQDVALRCDPISGHVSLFWYQQALGQGPEFLTYFQNEAQLDKSGLPSDRFFAERPEGSVSTLKIQRTQQEDSAVYLCASSRGTGIDQPQHFGDGTRLSIL.

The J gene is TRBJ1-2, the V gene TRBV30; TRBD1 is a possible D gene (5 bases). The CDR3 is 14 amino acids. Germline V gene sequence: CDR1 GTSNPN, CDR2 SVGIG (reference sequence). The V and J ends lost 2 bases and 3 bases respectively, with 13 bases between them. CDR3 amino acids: CAWSLQGRYYGYTF. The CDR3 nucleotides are TGTGCCTGGAGTTTGCAGGGCAGGTACTATGGCTACACCTTC. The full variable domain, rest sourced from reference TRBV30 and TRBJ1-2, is SQTIHQWPATLVQPVGSPLSLECTVEGTSNPNLYWYRQAAGRGLQLLFYSVGIGQISSEVPQNLSASRPQDRQFILSSKKLLLSDSGFYLCAWSLQGRYYGYTFGSGTRLTVV.

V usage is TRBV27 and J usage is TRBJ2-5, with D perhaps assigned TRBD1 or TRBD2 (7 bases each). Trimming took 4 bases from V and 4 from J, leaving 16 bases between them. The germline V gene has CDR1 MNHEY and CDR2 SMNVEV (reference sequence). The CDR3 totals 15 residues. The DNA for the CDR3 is TGTGCCAGCAGTTACCGACAGGGAGGGTTAGAGACCCAGTACTTC. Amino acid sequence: CASSYRQGGLETQYF.

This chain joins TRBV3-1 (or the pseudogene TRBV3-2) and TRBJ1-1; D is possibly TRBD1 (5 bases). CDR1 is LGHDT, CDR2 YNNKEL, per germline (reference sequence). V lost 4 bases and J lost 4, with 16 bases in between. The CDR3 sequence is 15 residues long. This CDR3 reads CASSPGGFLGTEAFF. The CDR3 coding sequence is TGTGCCAGCAGCCCCGGGGGATTCTTGGGCACTGAAGCTTTCTTT.

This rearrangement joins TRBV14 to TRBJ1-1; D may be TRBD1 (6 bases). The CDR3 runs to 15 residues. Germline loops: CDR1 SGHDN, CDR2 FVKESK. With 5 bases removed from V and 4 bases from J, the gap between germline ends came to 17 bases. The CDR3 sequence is CASSFVPQGSTEAFF. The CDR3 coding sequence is TGTGCCAGCAGCTTCGTCCCACAGGGAAGCACTGAAGCTTTCTTT.

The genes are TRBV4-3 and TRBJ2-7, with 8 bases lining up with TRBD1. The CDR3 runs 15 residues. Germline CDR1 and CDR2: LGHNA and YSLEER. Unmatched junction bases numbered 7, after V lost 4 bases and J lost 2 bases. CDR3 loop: CASSLRQGTTYEQYF. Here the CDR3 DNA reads TGCGCCAGCAGCCTTAGACAGGGGACAACCTACGAGCAGTACTTC.

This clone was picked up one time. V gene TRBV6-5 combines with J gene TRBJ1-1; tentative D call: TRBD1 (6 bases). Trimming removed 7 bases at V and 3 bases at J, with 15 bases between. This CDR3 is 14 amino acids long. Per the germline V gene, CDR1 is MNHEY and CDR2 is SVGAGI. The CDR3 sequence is CASTERQGYTEAFF. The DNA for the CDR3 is TGTGCCAGCACCGAGAGGCAGGGGTACACTGAAGCTTTCTTT.

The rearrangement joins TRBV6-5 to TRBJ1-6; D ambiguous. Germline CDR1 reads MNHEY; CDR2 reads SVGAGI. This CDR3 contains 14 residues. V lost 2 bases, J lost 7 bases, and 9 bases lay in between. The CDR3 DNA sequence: TGTGCCAGCAGTTACCTACAGCCGAATTCACCCCTCCACTTT. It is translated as CASSYLQPNSPLHF.

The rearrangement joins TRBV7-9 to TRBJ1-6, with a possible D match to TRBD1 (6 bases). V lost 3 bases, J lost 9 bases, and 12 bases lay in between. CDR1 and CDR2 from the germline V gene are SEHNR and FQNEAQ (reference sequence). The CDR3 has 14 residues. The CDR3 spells CASSFAGEGSPLHF. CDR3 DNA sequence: TGTGCCAGCAGCTTTGCAGGGGAGGGTTCACCCCTCCACTTT. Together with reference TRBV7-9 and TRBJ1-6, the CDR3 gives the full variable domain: DTGVSQNPRHKITKRGQNVTFRCDPISEHNRLYWYRQTLGQGPEFLTYFQNEAQLEKSRLLSDRFSAERPKGSFSTLEIQRTEQGDSAMYLCASSFAGEGSPLHFGNGTRLTVT.

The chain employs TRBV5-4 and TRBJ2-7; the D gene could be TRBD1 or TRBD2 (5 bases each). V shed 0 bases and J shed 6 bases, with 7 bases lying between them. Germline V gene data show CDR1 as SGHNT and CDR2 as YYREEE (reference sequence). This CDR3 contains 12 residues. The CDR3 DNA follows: TGTGCCAGCAGCTTGGAGGGGAGCGAGCAGTACTTC. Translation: CASSLEGSEQYF. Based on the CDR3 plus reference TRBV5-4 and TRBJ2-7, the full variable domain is ETGVTQSPTHLIKTRGQQVTLRCSSQSGHNTVSWYQQALGQGPQFIFQYYREEENGRGNFPPRFSGLQFPNYSSELNVNALELDDSALYLCASSLEGSEQYFGPGTRLTVT.

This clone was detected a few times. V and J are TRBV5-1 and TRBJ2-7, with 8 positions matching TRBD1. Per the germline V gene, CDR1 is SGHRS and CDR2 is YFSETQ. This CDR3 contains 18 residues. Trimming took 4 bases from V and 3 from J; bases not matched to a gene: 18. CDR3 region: CASSIQAGGKVVNYEQYF. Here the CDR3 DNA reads TGCGCCAGCAGCATACAAGCAGGGGGCAAAGTAGTGAACTACGAGCAGTACTTC.

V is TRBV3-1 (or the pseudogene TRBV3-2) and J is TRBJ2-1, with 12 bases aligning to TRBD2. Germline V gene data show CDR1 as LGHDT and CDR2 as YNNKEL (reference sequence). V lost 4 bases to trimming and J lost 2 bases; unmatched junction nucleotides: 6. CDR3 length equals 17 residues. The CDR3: CASSPTSGRGAYNEQFF. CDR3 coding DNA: TGTGCCAGCAGCCCGACTAGCGGGAGAGGGGCCTACAATGAGCAGTTCTTC.

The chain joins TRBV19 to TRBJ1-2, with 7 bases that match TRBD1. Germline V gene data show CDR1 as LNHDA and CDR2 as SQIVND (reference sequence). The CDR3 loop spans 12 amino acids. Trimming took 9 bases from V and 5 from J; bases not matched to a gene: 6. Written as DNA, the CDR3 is TGTGCCAGCAGGGGGTGGAGGTATGGCTACACCTTC. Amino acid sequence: CASRGWRYGYTF.

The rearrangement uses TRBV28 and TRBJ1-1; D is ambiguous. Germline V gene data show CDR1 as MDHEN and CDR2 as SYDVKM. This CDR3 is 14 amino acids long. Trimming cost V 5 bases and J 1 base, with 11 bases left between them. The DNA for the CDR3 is TGTGCCAGCAGTCCGACTATAAGGAACACTGAAGCTTTCTTT. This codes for CASSPTIRNTEAFF.